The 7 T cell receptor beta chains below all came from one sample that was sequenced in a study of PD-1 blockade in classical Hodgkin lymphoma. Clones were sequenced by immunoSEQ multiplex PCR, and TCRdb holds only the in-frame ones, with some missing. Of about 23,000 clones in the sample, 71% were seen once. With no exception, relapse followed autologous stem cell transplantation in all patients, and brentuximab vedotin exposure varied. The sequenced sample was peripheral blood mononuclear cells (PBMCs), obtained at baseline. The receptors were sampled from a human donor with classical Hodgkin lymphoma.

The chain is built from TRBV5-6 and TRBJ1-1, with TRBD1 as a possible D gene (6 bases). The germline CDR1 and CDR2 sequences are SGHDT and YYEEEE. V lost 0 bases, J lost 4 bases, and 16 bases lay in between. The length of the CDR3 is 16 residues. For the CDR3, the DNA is TGTGCCAGCAGCTTGGAACAGGGAAGGTTCCTCACTGAAGCTTTCTTT. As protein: CASSLEQGRFLTEAFF.

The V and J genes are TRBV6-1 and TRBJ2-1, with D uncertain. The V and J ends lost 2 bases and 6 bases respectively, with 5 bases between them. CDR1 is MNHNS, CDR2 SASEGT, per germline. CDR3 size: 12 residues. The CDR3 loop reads CASSELPNEQFF. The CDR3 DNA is TGTGCCAGCAGTGAATTACCCAATGAGCAGTTCTTC.

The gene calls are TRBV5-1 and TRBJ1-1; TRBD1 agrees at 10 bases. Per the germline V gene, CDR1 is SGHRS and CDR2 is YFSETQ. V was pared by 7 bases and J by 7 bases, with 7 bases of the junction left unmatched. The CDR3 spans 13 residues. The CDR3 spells CASGRQGASEAFF. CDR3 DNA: TGCGCCAGCGGGAGACAGGGGGCGAGTGAAGCTTTCTTT. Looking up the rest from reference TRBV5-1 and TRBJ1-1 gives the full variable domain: KAGVTQTPRYLIKTRGQQVTLSCSPISGHRSVSWYQQTPGQGLQFLFEYFSETQRNKGNFPGRFSGRQFSNSRSEMNVSTLELGDSALYLCASGRQGASEAFFGQGTRLTVV.

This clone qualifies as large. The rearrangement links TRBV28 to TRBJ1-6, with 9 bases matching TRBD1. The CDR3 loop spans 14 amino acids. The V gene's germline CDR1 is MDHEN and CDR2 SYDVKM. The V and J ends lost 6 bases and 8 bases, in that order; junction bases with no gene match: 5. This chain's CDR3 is CASSLTGGHSPLHF. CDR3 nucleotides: TGTGCCAGCAGCCTGACAGGGGGACATTCACCCCTCCACTTT.

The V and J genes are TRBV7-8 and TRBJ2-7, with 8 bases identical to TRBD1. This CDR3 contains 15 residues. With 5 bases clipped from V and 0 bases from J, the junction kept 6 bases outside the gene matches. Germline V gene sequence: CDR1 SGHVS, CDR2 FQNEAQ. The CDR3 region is CASSLRQGLSYEQYF. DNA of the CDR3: TGTGCCAGCAGCCTCCGACAGGGGCTCTCCTACGAGCAGTACTTC.

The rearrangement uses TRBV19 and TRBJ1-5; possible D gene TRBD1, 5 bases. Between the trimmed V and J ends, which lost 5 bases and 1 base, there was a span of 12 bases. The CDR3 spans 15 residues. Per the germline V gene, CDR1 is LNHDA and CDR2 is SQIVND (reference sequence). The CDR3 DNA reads TGTGCCAGTAGTCCTGGACATTTGAGCAATCAGCCCCAGCATTTT. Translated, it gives CASSPGHLSNQPQHF. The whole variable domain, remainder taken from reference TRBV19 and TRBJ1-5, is DGGITQSPKYLFRKEGQNVTLSCEQNLNHDAMYWYRQDPGQGLRLIYYSQIVNDFQKGDIAEGYSVSREKKESFPLTVTSAQKNPTAFYLCASSPGHLSNQPQHFGDGTRLSIL.

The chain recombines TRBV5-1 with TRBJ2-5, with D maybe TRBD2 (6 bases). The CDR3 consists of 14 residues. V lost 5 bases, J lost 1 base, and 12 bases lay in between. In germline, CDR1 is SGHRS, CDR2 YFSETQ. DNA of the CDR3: TGCGCCAGCAGTGATCGGGGGTTCCAAGAGACCCAGTACTTC. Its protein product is CASSDRGFQETQYF.